These T cell receptor beta chains were read from a single sample in a study of cytomegalovirus exposure and HLA in healthy donors. The repertoire was sequenced with immunoSEQ multiplex PCR; TCRdb's copy has only in-frame clones and lacks some. The sample contains roughly 130,000 clones, around 80% of which appear only once. Material for sequencing was PBMCs. These receptors came from a woman aged 50 to 65 in good health and CMV-seropositive. Both conserved end residues are part of each CDR3. D genes are given only for firm matches. Size tells how often a clone was seen (once, few, many) or the class of an expanded clone, and some rows leave it out.

size	length	V	J	D	CDR3	DNA
.	14	TRBV7-8	TRBJ2-1	TRBD1	CASSTRTGKNEQFF	TGTGCCAGCAGCACCAGGACAGGGAAAAATGAGCAGTTCTTC
.	13	TRBV2	TRBJ2-5	TRBD2	CASSSSGGETQYF	TGTGCCAGCAGTAGTAGCGGGGGTGAGACCCAGTACTTC
once	16	TRBV4-1	TRBJ2-2	TRBD2	CASSHKAGGPTGELFF	TGCGCCAGCAGCCACAAAGCGGGGGGGCCCACCGGGGAGCTGTTTTTT
few	14	TRBV5-5	TRBJ1-1	.	CASSPAGRGTEAFF	TGTGCCAGCAGCCCCGCGGGGCGGGGCACTGAAGCTTTCTTT
once	16	TRBV6-1	TRBJ1-1	.	CASSEGWSPEGTEAFF	TGTGCCAGCAGTGAGGGTTGGTCTCCCGAGGGCACTGAAGCTTTCTTT
.	14	TRBV9	TRBJ2-5	TRBD2	CASTQSGGQETQYF	TGTGCCAGCACCCAGTCGGGGGGCCAAGAGACCCAGTACTTC
few	14	TRBV5-6	TRBJ2-7	.	CASSLRVHAYEQYF	TGTGCCAGCAGCTTGCGGGTTCACGCCTACGAGCAGTACTTC
.	15	TRBV5-1	TRBJ2-3	TRBD1	CASSSGGSGTDTQYF	TGCGCCAGCAGCTCAGGGGGCTCGGGCACAGATACGCAGTATTTT
.	15	TRBV5-1	TRBJ2-7	TRBD1	CASSLGQGRSYEQYF	TGCGCCAGCAGCTTGGGACAGGGGCGTTCCTACGAGCAGTACTTC
.	15	TRBV6-1	TRBJ1-2	.	CASSVNSDTSHGYTF	TGTGCCAGCAGTGTAAACTCGGACACCTCTCACGGCTACACCTTC
many	14	TRBV9	TRBJ1-4	.	CASSYRVSGEKLFF	TGTGCCAGCAGCTACCGTGTGAGTGGTGAAAAACTGTTTTTT
.	16	TRBV4-2	TRBJ2-1	TRBD2	CASSQEPAGTYNEQFF	TGTGCCAGCAGCCAAGAACCAGCGGGGACGTACAATGAGCAGTTCTTC
.	16	TRBV9	TRBJ2-1	.	CASSVELLPPYNEQFF	TGTGCCAGCAGCGTAGAACTACTGCCCCCCTACAATGAGCAGTTCTTC
.	15	TRBV30	TRBJ2-5	TRBD1	CAWSRDRTYQETQYF	TGTGCCTGGAGTAGGGACAGGACGTACCAAGAGACCCAGTACTTC
.	13	TRBV29-1	TRBJ1-2	.	CSVDRGAPDSYTF	TGCAGCGTTGATCGGGGAGCACCCGATAGCTACACCTTC
.	10	TRBV13	TRBJ2-1	.	CASGGSEQFF	TGTGCCAGCGGGGGGAGTGAGCAGTTCTTC
.	14	TRBV6-1	TRBJ1-3	.	CASREDRPGNTIYF	TGTGCCAGCAGAGAGGACAGACCTGGAAACACCATATATTTT
.	13	TRBV5-1	TRBJ2-7	.	CASSLSGTYEQYF	TGCGCCAGCAGCTTGTCAGGGACCTACGAGCAGTACTTC
.	13	TRBV30	TRBJ1-1	.	CAWGAQVNTEAFF	TGTGCCTGGGGCGCACAGGTGAACACTGAAGCTTTCTTT
.	17	TRBV10-1	TRBJ2-5	TRBD2	CASSVLRLAGGEETQYF	TGCGCCAGCAGTGTCTTGAGACTAGCGGGGGGGGAGGAGACCCAGTACTTC
.	15	TRBV18	TRBJ2-2	TRBD1	CASSPGTVDTGELFF	TGTGCCAGCTCACCCGGGACAGTCGACACCGGGGAGCTGTTTTTT